This is a list of T cell receptor beta chains from one sample in a study of blood T cell repertoires in COVID-19. TCRdb's copy holds only in-frame clones and misses some; the assay was immunoSEQ multiplex PCR. The data hold 90,000 to 100,000 clones, with about 80% observed a single time. The sample taken for sequencing was peripheral blood. These receptors originate from a man between 65 and 85 years old with active or convalescent COVID-19. The CDR3 runs from the conserved cysteine through the conserved F or W. Fields, in order: J gene, V gene, clone size, D gene, CDR3 protein, CDR3 DNA. D genes are given only for firm matches. The size of a clone is reported for some rows only, either as once, few or many, or as a class for expanded clones.

TRBJ1-1,TRBV2,-,-,CASSEGARNTEAFF,TGTGCCAGCAGTGAGGGCGCCAGGAACACTGAAGCTTTCTTT
TRBJ1-1,TRBV19,-,TRBD1,CASSILGGSDMNTEAFF,TGTGCCAGTAGTATCTTAGGGGGCTCTGATATGAACACTGAAGCTTTCTTT
TRBJ2-2,TRBV7-2,-,-,CASSLRTANTGELFF,TGTGCCAGCAGCTTAAGGACAGCAAACACCGGGGAGCTGTTTTTT
TRBJ2-1,TRBV5-5,-,-,CASSLQGEQFF,TGTGCCAGCAGCTTGCAGGGTGAGCAGTTCTTC
TRBJ1-3,TRBV10-3,-,TRBD1,CAISKSSTGTGDGNTIYF,TGTGCCATCAGCAAGAGCTCGACCGGGACAGGGGATGGAAACACCATATATTTT
TRBJ2-7,TRBV7-9,-,-,CASSLGDTYEQYF,TGTGCCAGCAGCTTAGGGGACACCTACGAGCAGTACTTC
TRBJ2-6,TRBV7-6,-,-,CASSLLGGAGANVLTF,TGTGCCAGCAGCTTACTAGGGGGAGCTGGGGCCAACGTCCTGACTTTC
TRBJ1-6,TRBV12-1,once,-,CASSPGRITSSYNSPLHF,TGTGCCAGCAGCCCCGGCAGGATTACGAGCTCCTATAATTCACCCCTCCACTTT
TRBJ2-3,TRBV10-1,-,-,CASSAGRQRASTDTQYF,TGCGCCAGCAGTGCGGGGAGGCAGCGGGCTTCCACAGATACGCAGTATTTT
TRBJ1-2,TRBV2,-,TRBD1,CASSEGQVYGYTF,TGTGCCAGCAGTGAGGGACAGGTCTATGGCTACACCTTC
TRBJ2-2,TRBV5-1,-,TRBD1,CASSYRGLDTGELFF,TGCGCCAGCAGCTACAGGGGGCTGGACACCGGGGAGCTGTTTTTT
TRBJ2-7,TRBV20-1,-,TRBD1,CSAMAGGLGYF,TGCAGTGCTATGGCAGGGGGCCTCGGGTACTTC
TRBJ2-5,TRBV19,-,TRBD1,CASSGQGVKETQYF,TGTGCCAGTAGTGGACAGGGGGTAAAAGAGACCCAGTACTTC
TRBJ2-7,TRBV10-1,-,TRBD1,CASRVPGQGAKTPVYEQYF,TGCGCCAGCAGAGTGCCGGGACAGGGGGCCAAGACCCCCGTCTACGAGCAGTACTTC
TRBJ2-7,TRBV11-2,-,TRBD2,CASSPSGGTYYEQYF,TGTGCCAGCAGCCCTAGCGGGGGGACCTACTACGAGCAGTACTTC
TRBJ1-1,TRBV3-1/TRBV3-2,few,-,CASSQAGGAFF,TGTGCCAGCAGCCAAGCGGGGGGGGCTTTCTTT
TRBJ1-2,TRBV3-1/TRBV3-2,-,TRBD1,CASSPWGQGGHGYGYTF,TGTGCCAGCAGCCCCTGGGGACAGGGGGGTCATGGCTATGGCTACACCTTC
TRBJ2-5,TRBV7-9,-,-,CASSPRGGGQETQYF,TGTGCCAGCAGCCCGAGGGGGGGTGGGCAAGAGACCCAGTACTTC
TRBJ1-6,TRBV2,-,TRBD1,CASSERGQGDSPLHF,TGTGCCAGCAGTGAAAGGGGACAGGGTGATTCACCCCTCCACTTT
TRBJ2-7,TRBV6-5,-,TRBD1,CASSPGTGAHEQYF,TGTGCCAGCAGTCCCGGGACAGGGGCCCACGAGCAGTACTTC
TRBJ2-7,TRBV11-2,once,TRBD1,CASSRGTGGYEQYF,TGTGCCAGCAGCCGAGGGACAGGGGGTTACGAGCAGTACTTC
TRBJ2-3,TRBV7-9,few,-,CASSPRRGVVSDTQYF,TGTGCCAGCAGCCCGAGGAGGGGCGTGGTTTCAGATACGCAGTATTTT
TRBJ1-1,TRBV5-1,-,TRBD1,CASSSGTVMNTEAFF,TGCGCCAGCAGCTCGGGGACAGTCATGAACACTGAAGCTTTCTTT
TRBJ1-5,TRBV7-2,-,-,CASSSQDKPQHF,TGTGCCAGCAGCTCGCAGGATAAGCCCCAGCATTTT
TRBJ1-1,TRBV7-2,-,-,CASSLGGSNTEAFF,TGTGCCAGCAGCTTAGGTGGCTCGAACACTGAAGCTTTCTTT
TRBJ2-1,TRBV7-8,-,TRBD2,CASSTRLAAYNEQFF,TGTGCCAGCAGCACCCGACTAGCGGCCTACAATGAGCAGTTCTTC
TRBJ2-3,TRBV7-8,-,-,CASPAGPSTDTQYF,TGTGCCTCCCCGGCAGGGCCCAGCACAGATACGCAGTATTTT
TRBJ1-4,TRBV7-9,-,TRBD1,CASSPQTGNEKLFF,TGTGCCAGCAGCCCCCAGACAGGGAATGAAAAACTGTTTTTT
TRBJ2-2,TRBV5-6,-,TRBD1,CASRRQGAQAGELFF,TGTGCCAGCAGACGACAGGGGGCGCAAGCCGGGGAGCTGTTTTTT
TRBJ1-4,TRBV3-1/TRBV3-2,-,-,CASSQGNRVAEKLFF,TGTGCCAGCAGCCAAGGTAACAGGGTGGCTGAAAAACTGTTTTTT
TRBJ2-3,TRBV5-1,-,-,CASSIQGTDTQYF,TGCGCCAGCAGCATACAGGGTACAGATACGCAGTATTTT
TRBJ2-1,TRBV27,once,TRBD2,CASSFLAGYNEQFF,TGTGCCAGCAGTTTTCTAGCGGGGTACAATGAGCAGTTCTTC
TRBJ2-2,TRBV4-3,-,-,CASSQTGELFF,TGCGCCAGCAGCCAAACTGGGGAGCTGTTTTTT
TRBJ2-7,TRBV4-1,many,-,CASSQEDSSYEQYF,TGCGCCAGCAGCCAAGAGGACAGCTCCTACGAGCAGTACTTC
TRBJ2-3,TRBV7-9,-,-,CASSLTGTDTQYF,TGTGCCAGCAGCCTGACTGGCACAGATACGCAGTATTTT
TRBJ1-2,TRBV6-5,-,-,CASSRVGDGYTF,TGTGCCAGCAGCAGAGTCGGAGATGGCTACACCTTC
TRBJ1-4,TRBV15,-,TRBD1,CATSRGPLGQPNEKLFF,TGTGCCACCAGCAGAGGGCCTCTGGGACAGCCAAATGAAAAACTGTTTTTT
TRBJ1-4,TRBV10-3,few,-,CAISVSREEKLFF,TGTGCCATCAGTGTTAGCCGAGAAGAAAAACTGTTTTTT
TRBJ2-1,TRBV12-3/TRBV12-4,-,-,CASSPQYFEQFF,TGTGCCAGCAGCCCACAGTACTTTGAGCAGTTCTTC
TRBJ1-4,TRBV7-2,-,-,CASSLAIGGGLQKLFF,TGTGCCAGCAGCTTAGCAATTGGGGGAGGATTGCAAAAACTGTTTTTT
TRBJ1-5,TRBV2,once,TRBD1,CASSATGLNQPQHF,TGTGCCAGCAGCGCGACAGGGCTCAACCAGCCCCAGCATTTT
TRBJ2-1,TRBV11-2,-,TRBD2,CASSPAGGARNEQFF,TGTGCCAGCAGCCCCGCCGGGGGGGCGCGGAATGAGCAGTTCTTC